This T cell receptor beta chain emerged from a study of beta chain features in type 1 diabetes. General study findings and limits: PCR might favor shorter templates, equally in patients and controls.

Looked up from germline, CDR1 is SGDLS and CDR2 is YYNGEE. This CDR3 has 12 amino acids. Trimming pared 4 bases from V and 4 bases from J, leaving 6 bases between. This clone has just a few counts. Its antigen is unknown. Every bit of the isolated RNA underwent reverse transcription, so sequencing read expressed TCRB transcripts. The protocol was immunoSEQ multiplex PCR, while the TCRdb copy is restricted to in-frame clones and leaves out a portion. Here the sample spans around 290,000 clones, 8% being singletons. The sample consisted of central memory CD4+ T cells from blood. The source of this sequence is a woman aged 18-29 years in good health. This rearrangement joins TRBV9 to TRBJ2-1; D gene unclear. CDR3 protein: CASSSTYNEQFF. The CDR3 DNA reads TGTGCCAGCAGCTCGACTTACAATGAGCAGTTCTTC. Full variable domain (missing parts from reference TRBV9 and TRBJ2-1): DSGVTQTPKHLITATGQRVTLRCSPRSGDLSVYWYQQSLDQGLQFLIQYYNGEERAKGNILERFSAQQFPDLHSELNLSSLELGDSALYFCASSSTYNEQFFGPGTRLTVL.